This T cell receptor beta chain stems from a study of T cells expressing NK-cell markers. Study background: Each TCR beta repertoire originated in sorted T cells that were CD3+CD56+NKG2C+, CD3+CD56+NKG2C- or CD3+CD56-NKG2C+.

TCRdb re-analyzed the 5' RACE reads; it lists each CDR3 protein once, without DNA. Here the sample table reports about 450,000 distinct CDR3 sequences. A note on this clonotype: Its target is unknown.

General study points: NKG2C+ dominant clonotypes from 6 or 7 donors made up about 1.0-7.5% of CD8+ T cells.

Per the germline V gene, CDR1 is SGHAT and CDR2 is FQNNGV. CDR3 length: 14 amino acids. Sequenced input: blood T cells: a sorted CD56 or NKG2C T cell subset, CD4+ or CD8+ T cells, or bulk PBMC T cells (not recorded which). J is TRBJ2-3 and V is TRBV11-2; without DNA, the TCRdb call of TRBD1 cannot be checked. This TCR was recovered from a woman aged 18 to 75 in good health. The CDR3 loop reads CASSARQGYDTQYF. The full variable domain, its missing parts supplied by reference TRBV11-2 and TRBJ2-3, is EAGVAQSPRYKIIEKRQSVAFWCNPISGHATLYWYQQILGQGPKLLIQFQNNGVVDDSQLPKDRFSAERLKGVDSTLKIQPAKLEDSAVYLCASSARQGYDTQYFGPGTRLTVL.